These 10 T cell receptor beta chains originate from one sample sequenced in a study of blood T cells in healthy people across ages. The use of a sample-barcoded 5' primer and a J-beta primer mix characterized a second PCR of roughly 7 to 11 cycles. Using its own MiXCR run on the 5' RACE reads, TCRdb lists one record per CDR3 protein. Found here are 1.5 million or so distinct CDR3 sequences, 42% of them singletons; the top ten hold 7% to 9.5%. Sequencing input: blood. The receptors derive from a woman under 30 in good health.

This clonotype was seen a few times. The chain uses TRBV10-3 and TRBJ2-5, with D maybe TRBD2 (6 bases). Trimming shortened V by 3 bases and J by 11 bases, and 25 bases separated the two germline ends. CDR1 is ENHRY and CDR2 is SYGVKD in the germline V gene. The CDR3 has 16 amino acids. CDR3 sequence (DNA): TGTGCCATCAGTGACCGGGGGAGTCAGAGTCACAATGAGCAGTACTTC. Protein: CAISDRGSQSHNEQYF.

CDR3 in amino acids: CSVETYRGDYEQYF. The CDR3 DNA reads TGCAGCGTTGAGACTTATAGGGGGGACTACGAGCAGTACTTC. This rearrangement joins TRBV29-1 to TRBJ2-7; D possibly uses TRBD1 or TRBD2 (6 bases each). Trimming removed 3 bases from V and 3 bases from J, with 15 bases in between. Germline loops: CDR1 SQVTM, CDR2 ANQGSEA. This CDR3 is 14 amino acids long.

On this clonotype itself: This sequence may be a read error, since a much larger clone differs from it by one base. The rearrangement links TRBV10-3 to TRBJ2-5; no definite D call. Trimming took 3 bases from V and 3 from J, leaving 8 bases between them. Germline-derived CDR1 and CDR2 are ENHRY and SYGVKD. The CDR3 covers 13 residues. CDR3: CAISDGSEETQYF. CDR3 in DNA: TGTGCCATCAGTGACGGCTCCGAAGAGACCCAGTACTTC.

Of note for this clonotype: Sequence at one end of the junction differs from germline and may be a read error. CDR3 sequence: CASNLVAGGGNEQFF. In DNA, the CDR3 is TGTGCCAGCAACTTAGTTGCGGGAGGTGGGAATGAGCAGTTCTTC. V usage is TRBV7-2 and J usage is TRBJ2-1, with 8 bases that match TRBD2. The V gene's germline CDR1 is SGHTA and CDR2 FQGNSA. This CDR3 contains 15 residues. Looking up the rest from reference TRBV7-2 and TRBJ2-1 gives the full variable domain: GAGVSQSPSNKVTEKGKDVELRCDPISGHTALYWYRQSLGQGLEFLIYFQGNSAPDKSGLPSDRFSAERTGGSVSTLTIQRTQQEDSAVYLCASNLVAGGGNEQFFGPGTRLTVL.

This clonotype appeared a few times. The V gene is TRBV20-1, the J gene TRBJ2-3; D uncertain. Germline CDR1 is DFQATT and CDR2 is SNEGSKA (reference sequence). This CDR3 region has 11 residues. CDR3 protein: CSAPGPDTQYF. In DNA form, the CDR3 reads TGCTCAGCCCCAGGCCCAGATACGCAGTATTTT.

This clonotype was recorded at least ten times. The V call is TRBV10-3, the J call TRBJ2-7; 9 bases map to TRBD2. The CDR3 is 15 amino acids. With V trimmed by 3 bases and J by 4 bases, 7 bases remained unmatched. Germline V gene sequence: CDR1 ENHRY, CDR2 SYGVKD. CDR3 nucleotide sequence: TGTGCCATCAGTGATCACGAGCGGGGGGCTTACGAGCAGTACTTC. Protein sequence: CAISDHERGAYEQYF.

Remarks on this clonotype: With a much larger clone just one base away, this may be a read error. The rearrangement links TRBV2 to TRBJ2-7; TRBD2 agrees at 7 bases. The CDR3 runs to 15 residues. V dropped 7 bases and J dropped 7; count of bases not matched to a gene: 16. Germline V gives CDR1 SNHLY, CDR2 FYNNEI. The CDR3 DNA reads TGTGCCAGCATTGGGGGGGTAAGCTCCTACAATGAGCAGTACTTC. Encoded protein: CASIGGVSSYNEQYF.

CDR3 protein: CATADLSSHEQFF. Written as DNA, the CDR3 is TGTGCCACCGCCGATTTGAGCAGCCATGAGCAGTTCTTC. The V call is TRBV5-4, the J call TRBJ2-1; unclear D gene. Germline lookup yields CDR1 SGHNT and CDR2 YYREEE (reference sequence). This CDR3 comprises 13 residues. V lost 9 bases, J lost 8 bases, and 18 bases lay in between.

The V call is TRBV28, the J call TRBJ1-2; tentatively, D is TRBD1 (6 bases). CDR1 and CDR2 from the germline V gene are MDHEN and SYDVKM. The CDR3 covers 13 residues. Trimming shortened V by 4 bases and J by 7 bases, and 13 bases separated the two germline ends. This chain's CDR3 is CASSSRGLFGYTF. Written as DNA, the CDR3 is TGTGCCAGCAGTTCTCGGGGGCTTTTTGGCTACACCTTC.

To note about this clonotype: Being one base from a much bigger clone, this may be a read error. The chain joins TRBV20-1 to TRBJ2-3; unclear D gene. Trimming cost V 4 bases and J 2 bases, with 4 bases left between them. The V gene's germline CDR1 is DFQATT and CDR2 SNEGSKA (reference sequence). This CDR3 has 11 residues. In DNA, the CDR3 is TGCAGTGCTAAACCCACAGATACGCAGTATTTT. Protein: CSAKPTDTQYF.